These 10 T cell receptor beta chains came from one sample sequenced in a study of blood T cell repertoires in COVID-19. Clones were sequenced by immunoSEQ multiplex PCR, and TCRdb holds only the in-frame ones, with some missing. The table lists just under 350,000 clones, 85% to 90% of them singletons. The sequenced sample was peripheral blood. The receptors stem from a woman aged 45-65 years with COVID-19, enrolled during active disease.

This clone was observed a single time. The V gene is TRBV6-5, the J gene TRBJ2-3, with D maybe TRBD2 (5 bases). Trimming removed 2 bases from V and 4 bases from J, with 7 bases in between. The CDR3 runs 13 residues. Germline values: CDR1 MNHEY, CDR2 SVGAGI. The CDR3 spells CASSYVGADTQYF. In DNA form, the CDR3 reads TGTGCCAGCAGTTACGTCGGGGCAGATACGCAGTATTTT.

Comments on this clone: An end of the junction does not agree with germline; a read error may underlie this. The chain employs TRBV6-5 and TRBJ2-2; maybe TRBD2 (5 bases). Per the germline V gene, CDR1 is MNHEY and CDR2 is SVGAGI. This CDR3 spans 14 amino acids. Written as DNA, the CDR3 is TGTGCCAGCAGCCCATACGCGAACACCGGGGAACTGTTTTTT. Residues: CASSPYANTGELFF.

The J gene is TRBJ2-7, the V gene TRBV28; no definite D call. The ends were cut back, 10 bases at V and 1 base at J, with 8 bases in the middle. Germline lookup yields CDR1 MDHEN and CDR2 SYDVKM. The CDR3 totals 11 residues. CDR3 sequence (DNA): TGTGCCACCCTGCGGTCCTACGAGCAGTACTTC. This translates into CATLRSYEQYF. Complete variable domain (other parts from reference TRBV28 and TRBJ2-7): DVKVTQSSRYLVKRTGEKVFLECVQDMDHENMFWYRQDPGLGLRLIYFSYDVKMKEKGDIPEGYSVSREKKERFSLILESASTNQTSMYLCATLRSYEQYFGPGTRLTVT.

This chain uses TRBV25-1 with TRBJ1-1, with D tentatively TRBD1 (6 bases). The CDR3 contains 13 residues. Germline V CDR1 and CDR2: MGHDK, SYGVNS. V was shortened by 5 bases and J by 4 bases, with 11 bases between the two germline ends. CDR3 in amino acids: CASSPRGSTEAFF. In nucleotides, the CDR3 is TGTGCCAGCAGTCCCAGGGGATCCACTGAAGCTTTCTTT.

V usage is TRBV19 and J usage is TRBJ2-3, with TRBD2 as a possible D gene (6 bases). The V end was cut by 1 base, the J end by 6 bases, with 17 bases between. Germline V gene lookup returns CDR1 LNHDA and CDR2 SQIVND (reference sequence). The CDR3 totals 16 residues. Here the CDR3 DNA reads TGTGCCAGTAGTATAGGGGCCGGGCGGGACGCGGATACGCAGTATTTT. This translates into CASSIGAGRDADTQYF.

This clone was observed a single time. The chain recombines TRBV24-1 with TRBJ2-4; 7 bases are a match to TRBD1. Looked up from germline, CDR1 is KGHDR and CDR2 is SFDVKD. V dropped 11 bases and J dropped 8; count of bases not matched to a gene: 11. The CDR3 is 13 amino acids. Here the CDR3 reads CAITGTEEYIQYF. The CDR3 DNA follows: TGTGCCATCACCGGGACAGAGGAGTACATTCAGTACTTC.

V gene TRBV6-6 combines with J gene TRBJ1-2; D is unresolved. V was trimmed by 1 base and J by 8 bases, leaving 8 bases between them. The V gene's germline CDR1 is MNHNY and CDR2 SVGAGI (reference sequence). The CDR3 consists of 12 residues. CDR3 nucleotide sequence: TGTGCCAGCAGTTACTTGAGCTGGGGCTACACCTTC. This gives the protein CASSYLSWGYTF.

This rearrangement joins TRBV28 to TRBJ1-2; D call uncertain. This CDR3 spans 13 amino acids. Germline V gene lookup returns CDR1 MDHEN and CDR2 SYDVKM. The germline V and J ends were trimmed by 8 bases and 4 bases, with 14 bases remaining between them. CDR3: CASARENGYGYTF. For the CDR3, the DNA is TGTGCCAGCGCGAGGGAAAATGGCTATGGCTACACCTTC.

This clone was seen a single time. The chain couples TRBV28 to TRBJ2-5; a possible D gene is TRBD1 (6 bases). The ends were cut back, 6 bases at V and 9 bases at J, with 17 bases in the middle. CDR1 and CDR2 from the germline V gene are MDHEN and SYDVKM. The CDR3 is 13 residues long. This CDR3 is CASSFTGFGAQYF. CDR3 DNA: TGTGCCAGCAGCTTCACAGGGTTTGGAGCCCAGTACTTC. Complete variable domain (other parts from reference TRBV28 and TRBJ2-5): DVKVTQSSRYLVKRTGEKVFLECVQDMDHENMFWYRQDPGLGLRLIYFSYDVKMKEKGDIPEGYSVSREKKERFSLILESASTNQTSMYLCASSFTGFGAQYFGPGTRLLVL.

The chain carries TRBV18 and TRBJ1-4; D is uncertain. Germline loops: CDR1 KGHSH, CDR2 LQKENI. The CDR3 spans 16 residues. Trimming took 4 bases from V and 1 from J, leaving 13 bases between them. CDR3 protein: CASSREIIRTNEKLFF. In nucleotides, the CDR3 is TGTGCCAGCTCACGAGAGATCATTCGAACTAATGAAAAACTGTTTTTT.